This T cell receptor beta chain is from a study of T cells in Graves' hyperthyroidism and ophthalmopathy. Overall study findings and caveats: Prediction of ophthalmopathy progression came a median around 6.5 months pre-onset.

Patients showing uncontrolled infection, other autoimmune disease, pregnancy or lactation were ineligible. In making diagnoses, clinical symptoms, serum thyroxine and TRAb, thyroid ultrasound and orbital computed tomography were all used. Fresh peripheral blood, more than 8 ml of it, supplied the PBMCs. For this clonotype: What it recognizes is unknown.

Researchers took RNA transcripts and amplified the TCR beta CDR3 regions from them. Carried out on the TCR CDR3, a first-round RT-PCR used the HTBI primer set. Each CDR3 protein is one row after TCRdb ran MiXCR on the multiplex PCR reads. The repertoire holds 450,000 to 650,000 distinct CDR3 sequences, approximately 17% seen once, with 15% to 20% in the top ten. Between the trimmed V and J ends, which lost 3 bases and 4 bases, there was a span of 9 bases. The CDR3 extends over 14 amino acids. Germline-derived CDR1 and CDR2 are MNHEY and SMNVEV (reference sequence). The chain employs TRBV27 and TRBJ2-2; tentative D call: TRBD1 (5 bases). The sequence was collected from a woman aged 18-30 years with Graves' ophthalmopathy. Sample: blood. The CDR3, as DNA: TGTGCCAGCAGTTTTGTCCAGGGCACCGGGGAGCTGTTTTTT. Its protein is CASSFVQGTGELFF.